Included here is one TCR beta chain sequence, with context. The data are from a study of blood T cell repertoires in COVID-19. Study-wide context: Samples representing acute and convalescent COVID-19 were sourced from the United States, Italy and Spain. PBMCs, B-cell-depleted T cells, or T cells provided the cDNA or gDNA that made up the material.

Germline assignment: CDR1 SGHRS and CDR2 YFSETQ. This CDR3 has 14 amino acids. The V and J ends lost 4 bases and 3 bases, in that order; junction bases with no gene match: 1. Methods used by the authors: Estimation of nucleated cell counts was performed using reference gene primer amplification. The data were produced by immunoSEQ multiplex PCR, yet TCRdb's version contains in-frame clones alone and is incomplete. D and trimming come from the DNA, and the V and J calls and clone size come from that table. Of some 200,000 clones listed, 84% are singletons. The TCR sequence derives from a man in his fifties or sixties with active or convalescent COVID-19. What was sequenced was peripheral blood. The chain employs TRBV5-1 and TRBJ2-2; the match to TRBD1 covers 9 bases. CDR3 protein: CASSRQGDTGELFF. The CDR3 DNA follows: TGCGCCAGCAGCCGACAGGGGGACACCGGGGAGCTGTTTTTT.